This record covers a single T cell receptor (beta chain). The specificity of this receptor is unknown. No clone much larger than this one lies a single base away; base qualities are absent. Compared with germline, V lacks 6 bases and J lacks 4 bases; bases without a gene match: 9. Taken from the germline V gene, the CDR1 and CDR2 loops are MDHEN and SYDVKM. The CDR3 contains 15 residues, cysteine and phenylalanine counted. CDR3 DNA only is kept here, 45 bases in frame from base 1. The data are from a study of blood T cell repertoires in COVID-19 (dated by TCRdb to the early 2020s). With respect to the entire study: Collaborator samples came from the United States, Italy and Spain and covered acute and convalescent phases of COVID-19. The prospective study material was composed of cDNA or gDNA derived from T cells, B-cell-depleted T cells, or PBMCs. Subjects who had been exposed to COVID-19, were actively infected with it, or had recovered from it provided the deeply sampled blood TCRbeta repertoires that made up the dataset. A freely available public database, intended as a resource for researchers studying the immune response to SARS-CoV-2, is where the repertoires were released. Samples came from the ongoing ImmuneRACE study (first 160 participants) plus 1,254 subjects from 6 global collaborators. Nearly every sample came with metadata listing a de-identified subject ID, COVID-19 status, age in years and sex. Where available, HLA class I and class II types were obtained from metadata supplied by the sample provider rather than from assay-based typing.

TCRbeta CDR3 regions were amplified from genomic DNA by means of the immunoSEQ Assay, a bias-controlled multiplex PCR. On the authors' methods: The number of nucleated cells in each sample was estimated by amplification of reference gene primers within the assay. Sequence reads were collapsed and filtered to measure the absolute abundance of every unique TCRbeta CDR3 rearrangement. For each sample, productive Simpson clonality was calculated as the square root of Simpson's diversity index over productive rearrangements. In TCRdb, the immuneACCESS table is reduced to in-frame sequences with V and J assigned. These tables do not hold every clone; where another copy was compared, an unresolved V gene accounts for under half, and the others remain unexplained. V, J and clone size are those of that table, while D and trimming were read from the DNA. For this sample the table gives some 40,000 clones, of which over 80% were detected only once. The ten biggest clones cover approximately 14% of the sample.

What the authors observed across the whole study: The quantity of clinical and demographic metadata differed by source and by participant and was supplied without curation.

Each collaborating institution followed its own protocols to collect whole blood in K2EDTA tubes. For TCRbeta analysis, collaborators shipped samples as frozen whole blood, isolated PBMCs, or DNA extracted from either of those sample types. Sequenced material: peripheral blood. The sequence derives from a woman aged 25 to 45 in a cohort sampled during active COVID-19. The receptor chain draws on TRBV28 and TRBJ1-2, and 9 junction bases match TRBD1. This receptor carries the CDR3 CASSQGQGRGYGYTF. The sequence in DNA is TGTGCCAGCAGCCAAGGACAGGGGAGGGGCTATGGCTACACCTTC.